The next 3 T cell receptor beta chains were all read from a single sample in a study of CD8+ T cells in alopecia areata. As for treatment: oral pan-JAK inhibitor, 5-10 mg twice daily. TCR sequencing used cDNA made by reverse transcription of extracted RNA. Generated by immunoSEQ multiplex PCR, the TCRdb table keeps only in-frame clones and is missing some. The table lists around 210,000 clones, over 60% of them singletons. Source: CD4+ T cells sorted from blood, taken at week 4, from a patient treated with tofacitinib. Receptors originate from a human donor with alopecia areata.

The CDR3 loop reads CASSRRDSQETQYF. CDR3 in DNA: TGTGCCAGCAGTCGCCGGGACAGCCAAGAGACCCAGTACTTC. The chain employs TRBV27 and TRBJ2-5, with 7 positions matching TRBD1. The V gene end was trimmed by 5 bases and the J gene end by 1 base; junction bases not matched to a gene: 4. Germline V lookup: CDR1 MNHEY, CDR2 SMNVEV (reference sequence). This CDR3 comprises 14 residues.

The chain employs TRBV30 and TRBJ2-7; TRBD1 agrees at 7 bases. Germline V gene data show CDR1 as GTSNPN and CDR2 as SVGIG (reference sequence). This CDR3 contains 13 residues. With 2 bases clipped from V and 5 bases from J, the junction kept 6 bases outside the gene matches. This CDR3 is CAWSKTGTNEQYF. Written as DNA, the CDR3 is TGTGCCTGGAGTAAGACAGGGACGAACGAGCAGTACTTC. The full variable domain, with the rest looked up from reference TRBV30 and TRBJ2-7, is SQTIHQWPATLVQPVGSPLSLECTVEGTSNPNLYWYRQAAGRGLQLLFYSVGIGQISSEVPQNLSASRPQDRQFILSSKKLLLSDSGFYLCAWSKTGTNEQYFGPGTRLTVT.

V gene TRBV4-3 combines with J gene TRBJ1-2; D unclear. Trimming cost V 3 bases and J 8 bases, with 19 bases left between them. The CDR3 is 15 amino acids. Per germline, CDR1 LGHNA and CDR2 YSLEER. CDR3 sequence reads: CASSQNQPGERGYTF. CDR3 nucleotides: TGCGCCAGCAGCCAGAACCAACCCGGGGAGCGGGGCTACACCTTC.